The present TCR beta chain was sequenced within a study of vaccination and CD4 T cells after COVID-19. Sequencing of cultured CD4+ T cell DNA used the Oncomine TCR Beta short-read assay. Genomic DNA was extracted from cultured CD4+ T cells. A single record per CDR3 protein comes from TCRdb applying MiXCR to the PCR reads. The table shows around 7,000 distinct CDR3 sequences, with roughly a third occurring only once. Treatment defined: roughly ten-day PBMC culture with coronavirus spike peptide pools or control peptides (ViraFEST assay). Gathered ahead of the COVID-19 pandemic (2011-2018) were the CD4+ T cells of the unexposed donor. This clonotype came up a few times. The antigen remains undetermined. This CDR3 comprises 16 residues. With 5 bases clipped from V and 0 bases from J, the junction kept 5 bases outside the gene matches. Germline CDR1 is SGHTA and CDR2 is FQGNSA. Study findings and constraints: Convalescent patients had a median around 89% of reactive clones appearing only post-vaccination. Early post-infection timepoints were not included, and relatively few convalescent patients were studied.

Source material: CD4+ T cells from blood, cultured in vitro. J is TRBJ2-3 and V is TRBV7-2; 10 positions agree with TRBD2. The receptor's source is a human donor in good health. CDR3 bases: TGTGCCAGCAGCCGACGGACTAGCGGTAGCACAGATACGCAGTATTTT. As protein: CASSRRTSGSTDTQYF.